The 10 T cell receptor beta chains below all came from one sample that was sequenced in a study of cytomegalovirus exposure and HLA in healthy donors. The primer mix had 60 Vbeta and 13 Jbeta primers. Produced via immunoSEQ multiplex PCR; TCRdb's table is partial and in-frame only. The data contain about 180,000 clones, roughly 86% of them singletons. Sequenced sample: PBMCs. All receptors derive from a girl aged 5 to 17 in good health and CMV-seropositive.

The CDR3 here is CAASGTSGGLNTGELFF. The CDR3 DNA reads TGTGCAGCGAGTGGGACTAGCGGGGGCCTAAACACCGGGGAGCTGTTTTTT. The rearrangement joins TRBV19 to TRBJ2-2; 14 bases are shared with TRBD2. This CDR3 is 17 amino acids long. Germline V gene lookup returns CDR1 LNHDA and CDR2 SQIVND (reference sequence).

V usage is TRBV6-1 and J usage is TRBJ2-4, with 14 positions matching TRBD2. The germline CDR1 and CDR2 sequences are MNHNS and SASEGT. This CDR3 spans 15 amino acids. V lost 7 bases to trimming and J lost 8 bases; unmatched junction nucleotides: 7. The CDR3 region has the DNA TGTGCCAGCACCCTGACTAGCGGGGGGGCAGACATTCAGTACTTC. Residues: CASTLTSGGADIQYF.

The sample holds one count of this clone. V usage is TRBV5-4 and J usage is TRBJ1-2; the match to TRBD1 covers 8 bases. The V and J ends lost 0 bases and 6 bases, in that order; junction bases with no gene match: 4. Germline lookup yields CDR1 SGHNT and CDR2 YYREEE (reference sequence). CDR3 length equals 14 residues. CDR3 loop: CASSLDGRGHGYTF. DNA of the CDR3: TGTGCCAGCAGCTTGGACGGCAGGGGGCATGGCTACACCTTC. Full variable domain (outside the CDR3, taken from reference TRBV5-4 and TRBJ1-2): ETGVTQSPTHLIKTRGQQVTLRCSSQSGHNTVSWYQQALGQGPQFIFQYYREEENGRGNFPPRFSGLQFPNYSSELNVNALELDDSALYLCASSLDGRGHGYTFGSGTRLTVV.

The rearrangement uses TRBV9 and TRBJ2-7; 8 bases are shared with TRBD1. The CDR3 extends over 16 amino acids. V trimming: 0 bases; J trimming: 2 bases; junction bases outside the gene matches: 7. Per the germline V gene, CDR1 is SGDLS and CDR2 is YYNGEE. The CDR3 spells CASSVDPGQGTYEQYF. The CDR3 nucleotides are TGTGCCAGCAGCGTAGACCCCGGACAGGGCACCTACGAGCAGTACTTC.

This chain connects TRBV28 to TRBJ2-3, with 11 bases identical to TRBD2. Trimming cost V 7 bases and J 1 base; bases outside gene matches: 4. The CDR3 is 15 amino acids. Germline assignment: CDR1 MDHEN and CDR2 SYDVKM. This chain's CDR3 is CASTLSGGGTDTQYF. The CDR3 nucleotides are TGTGCCAGCACCCTTAGCGGGGGGGGCACAGATACGCAGTATTTT.

The chain is built from TRBV19 and TRBJ1-2; 7 bases are a match to TRBD1. The CDR3 consists of 15 residues. V lost 5 bases and J lost 0; bases outside the gene matches: 6. Germline V gene sequence: CDR1 LNHDA, CDR2 SQIVND (reference sequence). Written as DNA, the CDR3 is TGTGCCAGTAGTCCTTGGACAGGAGCTAACTATGGCTACACCTTC. This sequence encodes CASSPWTGANYGYTF.

The CDR3 is CASSIGGTYGYTF. The CDR3, as DNA: TGTGCCAGCAGCATCGGGGGGACCTATGGCTACACCTTC. The chain has TRBV7-2 and TRBJ1-2; D may be TRBD1 (5 bases). Germline assignment: CDR1 SGHTA and CDR2 FQGNSA. CDR3 length: 13 amino acids. V dropped 5 bases and J dropped 4 bases, with 11 bases sitting between them.

The gene calls are TRBV5-1 and TRBJ1-1, with 8 bases fitting TRBD1. The CDR3 loop spans 15 amino acids. From germline, CDR1 is SGHRS and CDR2 YFSETQ. Germline trimming cut 4 bases from V and 4 bases from J; bases unmatched to any gene: 9. CDR3: CASSPRQGRSTEAFF. DNA for the CDR3: TGCGCCAGCAGCCCGAGACAGGGGAGAAGCACTGAAGCTTTCTTT.

The chain is built from TRBV4-1 and TRBJ1-1; no clear D. The V end lost 1 base, the J end lost 4 bases, and 13 bases lay between the germline ends. CDR1 and CDR2 (germline): MGHRA, YSYEKL. This CDR3 contains 15 residues. The CDR3 loop reads CASSQAPAGSTEAFF. CDR3 nucleotide sequence: TGCGCCAGCAGCCAAGCCCCAGCGGGGAGCACTGAAGCTTTCTTT.

There are a few counts of this clone. The chain is built from TRBV2 and TRBJ2-7; no reliable D call. CDR1 and CDR2 (germline): SNHLY, FYNNEI. The CDR3 sequence is 16 residues long. The germline V and J ends were trimmed by 0 bases and 4 bases, with 16 bases remaining between them. CDR3 nucleotides: TGTGCCAGCAGTGAAGCGGCCACCCTCCCTTTGTACGAGCAGTACTTC. Translating it yields CASSEAATLPLYEQYF.